The 18 T cell receptor beta chains presented below share a single source sample, sequenced in a study of T cells in Graves' hyperthyroidism and ophthalmopathy. The TCR beta CDR3 regions underwent amplification using RNA transcripts as the source. The TCR CDR3 was amplified in a first-round RT-PCR using the HTBI primer set. TCRdb ran MiXCR on the multiplex PCR reads and lists one entry per CDR3 protein. The table shows around 400,000 distinct CDR3 sequences, with about 12% occurring only once. Sequenced: blood. These receptor sequences come from a woman under 30 with Graves' hyperthyroidism.

This rearrangement joins TRBV19 to TRBJ2-2; D possibly corresponds to TRBD2 (6 bases). From germline, CDR1 is LNHDA and CDR2 SQIVND (reference sequence). The CDR3 has 15 residues. The V gene lost 7 bases and the J gene lost 6 bases, with 18 bases spanning the gap. The CDR3 here is CASTNGRTGSGELFF. In nucleotides, the CDR3 is TGTGCCAGTACTAACGGGAGAACGGGATCCGGGGAGCTGTTTTTT.

This clonotype was detected only a few times. The chain has TRBV27 and TRBJ1-1; tentative D call: TRBD1 (5 bases). Germline CDR1 MNHEY, CDR2 SMNVEV (reference sequence). Between the trimmed V and J ends, which lost 1 base and 3 bases, there was a span of 9 bases. The length of the CDR3 is 14 residues. This CDR3 reads CASSLYGGDTEAFF. CDR3 sequence (DNA): TGTGCCAGCAGTTTATACGGAGGGGACACTGAAGCTTTCTTT.

This clonotype has a count of ten or more. The chain combines TRBV24-1 with TRBJ2-1; D ambiguous. V was pared by 2 bases and J by 6 bases, with 10 bases between. Germline assignment: CDR1 KGHDR and CDR2 SFDVKD. The CDR3 has 14 residues. CDR3: CATSDSQPGNEQFF. The CDR3 DNA follows: TGTGCCACCAGTGATTCGCAACCGGGCAATGAGCAGTTCTTC.

This clonotype was counted between two and nine times. The V call is TRBV4-1, the J call TRBJ1-5; possibly TRBD1 for D (5 bases). Per the germline V gene, CDR1 is MGHRA and CDR2 is YSYEKL. The CDR3 contains 17 residues. V was clipped by 4 bases and J by 0 bases, with 16 bases between them. The CDR3 loop is CASSPLTGARSNQPQHF. The CDR3 coding sequence is TGCGCCAGCAGCCCCCTTACCGGGGCCCGTAGCAATCAGCCCCAGCATTTT.

The chain links TRBV4-3 to TRBJ1-2; the D gene is possibly TRBD1 (6 bases). The CDR3 is made up of 16 amino acids. Germline CDR1 and CDR2: LGHNA and YSLEER. V lost 6 bases and J lost 5, with 22 bases in between. CDR3 amino acids: CASRPLMSRGNYGYTF. The CDR3 coding sequence is TGCGCCAGCAGGCCGCTGATGAGCAGGGGTAATTATGGCTACACCTTC.

This clonotype appeared a few times. V and J are TRBV9 and TRBJ1-2; D remains ambiguous. Germline CDR1 is SGDLS and CDR2 is YYNGEE. V was clipped by 0 bases and J by 7 bases, with 10 bases between them. This CDR3 has 13 amino acids. CDR3 bases: TGTGCCAGCAGCGTAGTAGATTCAACTGGCTACACCTTC. Translating it yields CASSVVDSTGYTF.

This clonotype was seen more than once but under ten times. The chain has TRBV5-1 and TRBJ2-7, with TRBD1 as a possible D gene (6 bases). V was cut by 4 bases and J by 5 bases, with 19 bases left in between. The length of the CDR3 is 15 residues. From germline, CDR1 is SGHRS and CDR2 YFSETQ. Here the CDR3 reads CASSPQVKPGDEQYF. As DNA, the CDR3 is TGCGCCAGCAGCCCGCAGGTAAAACCAGGGGACGAGCAGTACTTC. Full variable domain (outside the CDR3, taken from reference TRBV5-1 and TRBJ2-7): KAGVTQTPRYLIKTRGQQVTLSCSPISGHRSVSWYQQTPGQGLQFLFEYFSETQRNKGNFPGRFSGRQFSNSRSEMNVSTLELGDSALYLCASSPQVKPGDEQYFGPGTRLTVT.

This clonotype has ten or more counts. The chain couples TRBV6-2 or TRBV6-3 to TRBJ2-7; D may correspond to TRBD1 or TRBD2 (5 bases each). Deletions cut 0 bases from V and 5 bases from J, with 17 bases between. The CDR3 has 16 residues. Per germline, CDR1 MNHEY and CDR2 SVGEGT. The CDR3 is CASSYSRGPGLDEQYF. The CDR3 bases are TGTGCCAGCAGTTACTCGAGAGGGCCAGGGCTCGACGAGCAGTACTTC.

This clonotype was found many times. The rearrangement uses TRBV4-1 and TRBJ2-5; no definite D call. Germline loops: CDR1 MGHRA, CDR2 YSYEKL. Trimming cost V 1 base and J 1 base, with 10 bases left between them. The CDR3 has 15 residues. The CDR3 sequence is CASSQAGQSQETQYF. The DNA for the CDR3 is TGCGCCAGCAGCCAAGCCGGGCAGAGCCAAGAGACCCAGTACTTC.

The sample holds many counts of this clonotype. This rearrangement joins TRBV2 to TRBJ2-4; either TRBD1 or TRBD2 may supply D (6 bases each). The germline V gene has CDR1 SNHLY and CDR2 FYNNEI. Trimming removed 7 bases at V and 6 bases at J, with 7 bases between. The CDR3 sequence is 11 residues long. CDR3 region: CASKGGNIQYF. As DNA, the CDR3 is TGTGCCAGCAAGGGGGGAAACATTCAGTACTTC.

In this sample, this clonotype turned up a few times. The genes are TRBV18 and TRBJ1-1, with 7 bases that match TRBD1. Germline lookup yields CDR1 KGHSH and CDR2 LQKENI. The J segment lost 0 bases and the V segment lost 0 bases, leaving 4 bases of the junction unmatched. The CDR3 spans 16 residues. CDR3 sequence (DNA): TGTGCCAGCTCACCACCGGGACAGACTATGAACACTGAAGCTTTCTTT. Its translation is CASSPPGQTMNTEAFF.

There are many counts of this clonotype. DNA of the CDR3: TGTGCCAGCAGTTATACGGGGCGGTCCCTAGGGGAGGGCACAGATACGCAGTATTTT. It yields the protein CASSYTGRSLGEGTDTQYF. The chain joins TRBV7-2 to TRBJ2-3, with D possibly TRBD2 on 6 matching bases. This CDR3 contains 19 residues. Germline-derived CDR1 and CDR2 are SGHTA and FQGNSA. V was pared by 6 bases and J by 1 base, with 26 bases between.

The chain is built from TRBV6-4 and TRBJ2-1; possible D gene TRBD2, 5 bases. V lost 6 bases and J lost 2, with 11 bases in between. CDR1 MRHNA and CDR2 SNTAGT come from the germline V gene. This CDR3 is 14 amino acids long. CDR3 region: CASSPSSPYNEQFF. The CDR3 DNA is TGTGCCAGCAGCCCTAGCAGCCCCTACAATGAGCAGTTCTTC.

The rearrangement uses TRBV28 and TRBJ2-1, with 8 bases matching TRBD1. The germline V gene encodes CDR1 MDHEN and CDR2 SYDVKM. V lost 7 bases, J lost 3 bases, and 11 bases stayed unmatched. This CDR3 is built from 16 residues. DNA of the CDR3: TGTGCCAGCATGCCAGGGGGACAGGAGTACTACAATGAGCAGTTCTTC. Its protein product is CASMPGGQEYYNEQFF.

The V call is TRBV4-2, the J call TRBJ2-3; 12 bases map to TRBD2. Germline values: CDR1 LGHNA, CDR2 YNFKEQ. V was clipped by 0 bases and J by 1 base; unmatched bases: 14. The CDR3 covers 21 residues. As DNA, the CDR3 is TGTGCCAGCAGCCAAGACCCCCCCCGGGCTAGCGGGAGGGGCGGCACAGATACGCAGTATTTT. This sequence encodes CASSQDPPRASGRGGTDTQYF.

This clonotype appeared many times. The chain carries TRBV30 and TRBJ2-2; possibly TRBD1 for D (5 bases). The V end lost 3 bases, the J end lost 5 bases, and 10 bases lay between the germline ends. This CDR3 has 13 amino acids. Germline loops: CDR1 GTSNPN, CDR2 SVGIG (reference sequence). CDR3 in DNA: TGTGCCTGGAGGAACCAGGGTACCGGGGAGCTGTTTTTT. The encoded protein is CAWRNQGTGELFF.

Details on this clonotype: This sequence may be a read error, since a much larger clone differs from it by one base. The rearrangement links TRBV18 to TRBJ2-2, with D perhaps TRBD2 (6 bases). In germline, CDR1 is KGHSH, CDR2 LQKENI. The CDR3 has 14 amino acids. With 4 bases removed from V and 7 bases from J, the gap between germline ends came to 13 bases. The CDR3 DNA reads as TGTGCCAGCTCACTCAGCGGCGGGAACGGGGAGCTGTTTTTT. Its protein is CASSLSGGNGELFF.

The chain recombines TRBV4-3 with TRBJ1-1, with D uncertain. The CDR3 length is 16 residues. In germline, CDR1 is LGHNA, CDR2 YSLEER. V dropped 2 bases and J dropped 7 bases, with 20 bases sitting between them. The DNA of the CDR3 is TGCGCCAGCAGCCAACTTTCTAGGGCGGCGAAGGATGAAGCTTTCTTT. It is translated as CASSQLSRAAKDEAFF.